This TCR beta chain was captured by sequencing in a study of PD-1 blockade in classical Hodgkin lymphoma. Across the whole study: Nivolumab 3 mg/kg was given intravenously every 2 weeks.

As to this clone: What it binds is not known.

Brentuximab vedotin exposure varied, and every patient relapsed after autologous stem cell transplantation. The germline CDR1 and CDR2 sequences are SNHLY and FYNNEI. Trimming pared 6 bases from V and 4 bases from J, leaving 6 bases between. CDR3 length: 11 residues. Repertoires were generated with immunoSEQ multiplex PCR, while TCRdb's copy carries only in-frame clones and drops some. The table lists 30,000 to 45,000 clones, almost 70% of them singletons. Regarding the study as a whole: Baseline diversity in complete responders resembled that of newly diagnosed patients. Nothing has yet pinned down what causes the repertoire differences, possibly disease activity or prior therapy.

The source of this sequence is a human donor with classical Hodgkin lymphoma. J is TRBJ1-1 and V is TRBV2; no clear D gene. The material was peripheral blood mononuclear cells (PBMCs), obtained before the second cycle of nivolumab. CDR3 nucleotides: TGTGCCAGCAGGGGATTCACTGAAGCTTTCTTT. It yields the protein CASRGFTEAFF. The full variable domain, rest sourced from reference TRBV2 and TRBJ1-1, is EPEVTQTPSHQVTQMGQEVILRCVPISNHLYFYWYRQILGQKVEFLVSFYNNEISEKSEIFDDQFSVERPDGSNFTLKIRSTKLEDSAMYFCASRGFTEAFFGQGTRLTVV.